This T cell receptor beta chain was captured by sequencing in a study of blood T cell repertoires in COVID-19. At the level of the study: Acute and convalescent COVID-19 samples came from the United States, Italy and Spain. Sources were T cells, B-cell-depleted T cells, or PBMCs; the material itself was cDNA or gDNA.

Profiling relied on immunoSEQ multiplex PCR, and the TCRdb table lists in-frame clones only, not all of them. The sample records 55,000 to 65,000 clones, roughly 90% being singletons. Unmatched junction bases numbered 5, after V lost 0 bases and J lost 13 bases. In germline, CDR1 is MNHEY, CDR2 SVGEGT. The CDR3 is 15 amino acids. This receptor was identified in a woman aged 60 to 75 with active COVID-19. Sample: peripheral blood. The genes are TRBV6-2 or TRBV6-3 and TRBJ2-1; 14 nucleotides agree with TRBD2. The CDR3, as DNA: TGTGCCAGCAGTTACTCGAAGACTAGCGGGGGGGCTCAGTTCTTC. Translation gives CASSYSKTSGGAQFF.